Below, 5 T cell receptor beta chains from the same sample are listed, as sequenced in a study of blood T cell repertoires in COVID-19. Using immunoSEQ multiplex PCR, the repertoire was profiled, and TCRdb retains in-frame clones only, with some absent. The repertoire includes about 110,000 clones, approximately 88% of them detected once, and roughly 2.3% sits in the top ten. Sequenced input: peripheral blood. The origin of the receptors is a human donor in a cohort sampled during active COVID-19.

This chain connects TRBV5-1 to TRBJ1-1; D gene uncertain. This CDR3 contains 15 residues. Germline CDR1 is SGHRS and CDR2 is YFSETQ. V was cut by 6 bases and J by 1 base, with 16 bases left in between. This CDR3 is CASTERPSPNTEAFF. CDR3 DNA sequence: TGCGCCAGCACTGAGCGGCCGTCACCGAACACTGAAGCTTTCTTT. Based on the CDR3 plus reference TRBV5-1 and TRBJ1-1, the full variable domain is KAGVTQTPRYLIKTRGQQVTLSCSPISGHRSVSWYQQTPGQGLQFLFEYFSETQRNKGNFPGRFSGRQFSNSRSEMNVSTLELGDSALYLCASTERPSPNTEAFFGQGTRLTVV.

Points on this clone: Other DNA sequences in this specimen translate into the identical CDR3. The chain joins TRBV5-4 to TRBJ2-7, with D unclear. Trimming took 6 bases from V and 7 from J, leaving 17 bases between them. CDR1 and CDR2 from the germline V gene are SGHNT and YYREEE (reference sequence). The length of the CDR3 is 13 residues. CDR3 DNA: TGTGCCAGCACCCCCCCTGAGGCCGGTGAGCAGTACTTC. It encodes CASTPPEAGEQYF. The whole variable domain, filled in from reference TRBV5-4 and TRBJ2-7, reads ETGVTQSPTHLIKTRGQQVTLRCSSQSGHNTVSWYQQALGQGPQFIFQYYREEENGRGNFPPRFSGLQFPNYSSELNVNALELDDSALYLCASTPPEAGEQYFGPGTRLTVT.

This clone was seen more than once but under ten times. The chain uses TRBV7-9 and TRBJ1-5; D is ambiguous. V dropped 0 bases and J dropped 1 base, with 4 bases sitting between them. This CDR3 comprises 14 residues. From germline, CDR1 is SEHNR and CDR2 FQNEAQ (reference sequence). The CDR3 sequence is CASSLAGSNQPQHF. CDR3 nucleotide sequence: TGTGCCAGCAGCTTAGCCGGGAGCAATCAGCCCCAGCATTTT.

Comments on this clone: Other DNA sequences in the sample encode the same CDR3. This chain uses TRBV18 with TRBJ1-5, with D uncertain. The length of the CDR3 is 13 residues. Germline lookup yields CDR1 KGHSH and CDR2 LQKENI. V lost 6 bases, J lost 5 bases, and 11 bases lay in between. CDR3 nucleotide sequence: TGTGCCAGCTCCCCCCGAGGAGATCAGCCCCAGCATTTT. As protein: CASSPRGDQPQHF.

This chain connects TRBV9 to TRBJ2-1, with 15 bases aligning to TRBD2. The germline V gene encodes CDR1 SGDLS and CDR2 YYNGEE. The length of the CDR3 is 17 residues. With 0 bases clipped from V and 9 bases from J, the junction kept 7 bases outside the gene matches. CDR3: CASSVASPGLAGGEQFF. DNA of the CDR3: TGTGCCAGCAGCGTAGCTTCCCCGGGACTAGCGGGAGGTGAGCAGTTCTTC. Full variable domain (missing parts from reference TRBV9 and TRBJ2-1): DSGVTQTPKHLITATGQRVTLRCSPRSGDLSVYWYQQSLDQGLQFLIQYYNGEERAKGNILERFSAQQFPDLHSELNLSSLELGDSALYFCASSVASPGLAGGEQFFGPGTRLTVL.